The T cell receptor beta chain under discussion was sequenced for a study of T cell responses to AZD1222 COVID-19 vaccine. V was cut by 1 base and J by 4 bases, with 12 bases left in between. This CDR3 is built from 15 residues. The germline gives CDR1 SGHTS, CDR2 YDEGEE. Assay: immunoSEQ multiplex PCR; the TCRdb copy retains only in-frame clones and omits some. The sample includes about 88,000 clones, about nine tenths seen only once; the top ten take roughly 5%. The chain recombines TRBV5-8 with TRBJ1-3, with D maybe TRBD1 (6 bases). This clonotype was obtained from an adult who received the AZD1222 COVID-19 vaccine. The input for sequencing was peripheral blood, taken 28 days after the second AZD1222 dose. The CDR3 DNA follows: TGTGCCAGCAGCTTGCGGGGGGCGCCGGGAAACACCATATATTTT. This encodes CASSLRGAPGNTIYF.